Included here is one TCR beta chain sequence, with context. The CDR3 has 14 amino acids. The germline gives CDR1 SGHTA, CDR2 FQGNSA. Trimming pared 3 bases from V and 5 bases from J, leaving 11 bases between. This specimen belongs to a study of PD-L1 blockade in urothelial cancer. Background on the study: Between 0 and 3 prior chemotherapy regimens had been given to patients.

The time point was: peripheral blood 6 weeks after treatment start. Sequencing used immunoSEQ multiplex PCR; TCRdb keeps in-frame clones, though not all of them. This sample has tens of thousands of clones, with 75% to 95% found just once. J is TRBJ2-1 and V is TRBV7-2; no definite D call. The TCR comes from a man in his 70s with urothelial cancer. The sequences come from PBMCs, collected around atezolizumab (anti-PD-L1) treatment. The CDR3 is CASSLGLPNNEQFF. CDR3 in DNA: TGTGCCAGCAGCTTGGGCCTACCTAACAATGAGCAGTTCTTC.